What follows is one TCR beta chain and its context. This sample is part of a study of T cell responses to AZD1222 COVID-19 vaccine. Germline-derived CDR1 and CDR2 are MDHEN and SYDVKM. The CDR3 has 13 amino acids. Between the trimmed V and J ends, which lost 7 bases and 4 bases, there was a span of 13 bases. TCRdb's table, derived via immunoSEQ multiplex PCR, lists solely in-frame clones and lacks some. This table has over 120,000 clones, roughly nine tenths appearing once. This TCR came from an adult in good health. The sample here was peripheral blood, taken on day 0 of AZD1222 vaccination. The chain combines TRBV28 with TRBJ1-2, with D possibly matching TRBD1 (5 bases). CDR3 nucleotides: TGTGCCAGCAAACGGGGCAGCTTCTATGGCTACACCTTC. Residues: CASKRGSFYGYTF.